This is a list of T cell receptor beta chains from one sample in a study of control samples from healthy donors and cancer patients. The data were produced by immunoSEQ multiplex PCR, yet TCRdb's version contains in-frame clones alone and is incomplete. Of about 250,000 clones listed, about 80% were seen once; the top ten hold 10% to 15%. Material: PBMCs. Receptors originate from an older woman with lung cancer. Each CDR3 is given with its conserved first and last residue. D genes are given only for firm matches. Not all rows give a size; the values are once, few, many and, for expanded clones, a class.

d_gene: .
abundance: few
j_gene: TRBJ2-1
len: 13
v_gene: TRBV2
CDR3aa: CASSIRLVDEQFF
CDR3nt: TGTGCCAGCAGTATCCGACTAGTCGATGAGCAGTTCTTC

d_gene: TRBD2
abundance: .
j_gene: TRBJ2-5
len: 17
v_gene: TRBV15
CDR3aa: CATSAGLAGVYQETQYF
CDR3nt: TGTGCCACCAGCGCGGGACTAGCGGGGGTTTACCAAGAGACCCAGTACTTC

d_gene: TRBD1
abundance: once
j_gene: TRBJ1-3
len: 14
v_gene: TRBV28
CDR3aa: CASRYQGAGNTIYF
CDR3nt: TGTGCCAGCAGGTATCAGGGGGCTGGAAACACCATATATTTT

d_gene: .
abundance: few
j_gene: TRBJ1-3
len: 16
v_gene: TRBV14
CDR3aa: CASSQDRPGTGNTIYF
CDR3nt: TGTGCCAGCAGCCAAGATCGACCGGGAACTGGAAACACCATATATTTT

d_gene: TRBD2
abundance: .
j_gene: TRBJ2-5
len: 14
v_gene: TRBV28
CDR3aa: CASRLAGAGETQYF
CDR3nt: TGTGCCAGCCGACTAGCGGGAGCGGGGGAGACCCAGTACTTC

d_gene: TRBD2
abundance: .
j_gene: TRBJ2-1
len: 16
v_gene: TRBV5-1
CDR3aa: CASSLTRSGGYNEQFF
CDR3nt: TGCGCCAGCAGCTTGACCCGGAGCGGGGGTTACAATGAGCAGTTCTTC

d_gene: .
abundance: .
j_gene: TRBJ2-6
len: 16
v_gene: TRBV4-1
CDR3aa: CASSQEVGEGANVLTF
CDR3nt: TGCGCCAGCAGCCAAGAGGTGGGGGAAGGGGCCAACGTCCTGACTTTC

d_gene: .
abundance: few
j_gene: TRBJ1-5
len: 15
v_gene: TRBV15
CDR3aa: CATSKGRLTNQPQHF
CDR3nt: TGTGCCACCAGCAAGGGTCGACTCACTAATCAGCCCCAGCATTTT

d_gene: .
abundance: .
j_gene: TRBJ2-1
len: 16
v_gene: TRBV11-3
CDR3aa: CASSLGGSDSYNEQFF
CDR3nt: TGTGCCAGCAGCTTAGGGGGTTCAGACTCCTACAATGAGCAGTTCTTC

d_gene: TRBD2
abundance: .
j_gene: TRBJ2-3
len: 16
v_gene: TRBV20-1
CDR3aa: CSASWSLAGAGDTQYF
CDR3nt: TGCAGTGCTAGTTGGAGCCTAGCGGGAGCCGGAGATACGCAGTATTTT

d_gene: TRBD1
abundance: .
j_gene: TRBJ2-7
len: 17
v_gene: TRBV7-9
CDR3aa: CASSLWFGQGAGYEQYF
CDR3nt: TGTGCCAGCAGCTTATGGTTTGGGCAGGGGGCCGGCTACGAGCAGTACTTC

d_gene: TRBD1
abundance: few
j_gene: TRBJ2-7
len: 15
v_gene: TRBV6-5
CDR3aa: CASSISPGRGNEQYF
CDR3nt: TGTGCCAGCAGTATAAGTCCAGGCAGGGGGAACGAGCAGTACTTC

d_gene: .
abundance: .
j_gene: TRBJ1-2
len: 13
v_gene: TRBV7-9
CDR3aa: CASSSGGNYGYTF
CDR3nt: TGTGCCAGCAGCTCGGGGGGGAACTATGGCTACACCTTC

d_gene: .
abundance: .
j_gene: TRBJ1-5
len: 15
v_gene: TRBV27
CDR3aa: CASRGGVVGNQPQHF
CDR3nt: TGTGCCAGCAGAGGCGGGGTAGTGGGCAATCAGCCCCAGCATTTT

d_gene: TRBD2
abundance: .
j_gene: TRBJ2-1
len: 15
v_gene: TRBV12-5
CDR3aa: CASGLGLALGNEQFF
CDR3nt: TGTGCTAGTGGCTTGGGACTAGCTCTCGGCAATGAGCAGTTCTTC

d_gene: TRBD2
abundance: .
j_gene: TRBJ2-1
len: 15
v_gene: TRBV10-1
CDR3aa: CASSDLSGGYNEQFF
CDR3nt: TGCGCCAGCAGTGACCTTAGCGGGGGGTACAATGAGCAGTTCTTC

d_gene: TRBD1
abundance: .
j_gene: TRBJ1-1
len: 14
v_gene: TRBV9
CDR3aa: CASSVGTVNTEAFF
CDR3nt: TGTGCCAGCAGCGTGGGGACAGTGAACACTGAAGCTTTCTTT

d_gene: TRBD1
abundance: .
j_gene: TRBJ1-5
len: 15
v_gene: TRBV7-9
CDR3aa: CASSSSGTGNQPQHF
CDR3nt: TGTGCCAGCAGCTCCTCCGGGACAGGGAATCAGCCCCAGCATTTT

d_gene: TRBD1
abundance: .
j_gene: TRBJ2-7
len: 15
v_gene: TRBV6-5
CDR3aa: CASRTGGSSSYEQYF
CDR3nt: TGTGCCAGCAGGACAGGGGGCTCGAGCTCCTACGAGCAGTACTTC

d_gene: TRBD1
abundance: .
j_gene: TRBJ1-4
len: 14
v_gene: TRBV19
CDR3aa: CACREGAANEKLFF
CDR3nt: TGTGCCTGCCGGGAGGGGGCAGCTAATGAAAAACTGTTTTTT

d_gene: .
abundance: .
j_gene: TRBJ1-2
len: 13
v_gene: TRBV9
CDR3aa: CASSVQDFDGYTF
CDR3nt: TGTGCCAGCAGCGTTCAGGACTTCGATGGCTACACCTTC

d_gene: .
abundance: .
j_gene: TRBJ2-7
len: 15
v_gene: TRBV5-1
CDR3aa: CASSLGDSSSYEQYF
CDR3nt: TGCGCCAGCAGCTTAGGGGACTCCTCCTCCTACGAGCAGTACTTC

d_gene: .
abundance: .
j_gene: TRBJ1-2
len: 14
v_gene: TRBV7-9
CDR3aa: CASSPGVRGDGYTF
CDR3nt: TGTGCCAGCAGCCCCGGGGTCCGGGGCGATGGCTACACCTTC

d_gene: .
abundance: .
j_gene: TRBJ2-1
len: 14
v_gene: TRBV4-1
CDR3aa: CASSQEGQSNEQFF
CDR3nt: TGCGCCAGCAGCCAAGAAGGGCAGAGCAATGAGCAGTTCTTC

d_gene: .
abundance: .
j_gene: TRBJ1-4
len: 16
v_gene: TRBV5-1
CDR3aa: CASSLGQGVGGEKLFF
CDR3nt: TGCGCCAGCAGCCTTGGCCAAGGGGTAGGGGGTGAAAAACTGTTTTTT

d_gene: .
abundance: .
j_gene: TRBJ1-5
len: 16
v_gene: TRBV24-1
CDR3aa: CATSLNRCSGHQPQHF
CDR3nt: TGTGCCACCAGCCTCAACCGCTGCTCTGGGCATCAGCCCCAGCATTTT

d_gene: TRBD1
abundance: .
j_gene: TRBJ2-7
len: 17
v_gene: TRBV5-1
CDR3aa: CASSLATAGGSYSEQYF
CDR3nt: TGCGCCAGCAGCTTGGCGACGGCAGGGGGCTCCTATTCCGAGCAGTACTTC

d_gene: TRBD2
abundance: .
j_gene: TRBJ2-7
len: 13
v_gene: TRBV2
CDR3aa: CASSYGLAYEQYF
CDR3nt: TGTGCCAGCAGTTATGGACTAGCGTACGAGCAGTACTTC

d_gene: .
abundance: .
j_gene: TRBJ1-1
len: 13
v_gene: TRBV7-3
CDR3aa: CASSLQVRGEAFF
CDR3nt: TGTGCCAGCAGCTTACAGGTCCGGGGTGAAGCTTTCTTT

d_gene: TRBD1
abundance: .
j_gene: TRBJ1-4
len: 13
v_gene: TRBV2
CDR3aa: CASIRTGGEKLFF
CDR3nt: TGTGCCAGCATACGGACAGGGGGTGAAAAACTGTTTTTT

d_gene: .
abundance: .
j_gene: TRBJ2-5
len: 14
v_gene: TRBV10-2
CDR3aa: CASSGLSQAETQYF
CDR3nt: TGCGCCAGCAGTGGGCTCTCCCAAGCGGAGACCCAGTACTTC

d_gene: TRBD2
abundance: .
j_gene: TRBJ2-1
len: 15
v_gene: TRBV6-5
CDR3aa: CASSRGGSLYNEQFF
CDR3nt: TGTGCCAGCAGTAGGGGAGGGAGCCTCTACAATGAGCAGTTCTTC

d_gene: .
abundance: .
j_gene: TRBJ2-3
len: 14
v_gene: TRBV5-4
CDR3aa: CASSTEEGADTQYF
CDR3nt: TGTGCCAGCAGCACGGAGGAGGGGGCAGATACGCAGTATTTT